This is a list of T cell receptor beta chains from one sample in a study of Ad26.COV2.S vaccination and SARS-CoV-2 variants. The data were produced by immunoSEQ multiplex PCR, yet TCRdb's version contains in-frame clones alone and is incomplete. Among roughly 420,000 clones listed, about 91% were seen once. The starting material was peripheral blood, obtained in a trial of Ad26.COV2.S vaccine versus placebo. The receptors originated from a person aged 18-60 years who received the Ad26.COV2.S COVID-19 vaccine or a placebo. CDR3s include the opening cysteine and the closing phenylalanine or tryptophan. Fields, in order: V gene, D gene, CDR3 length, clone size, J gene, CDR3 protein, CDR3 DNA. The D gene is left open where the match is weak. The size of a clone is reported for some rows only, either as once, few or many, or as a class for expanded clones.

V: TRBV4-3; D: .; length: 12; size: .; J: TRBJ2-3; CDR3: CASSLRGDTQYF; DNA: TGCGCCAGCAGCCTCCGCGGGGATACGCAGTATTTT
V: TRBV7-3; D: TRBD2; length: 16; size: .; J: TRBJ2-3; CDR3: CASSPLAVQDTDTQYF; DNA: TGTGCCAGCAGCCCCCTAGCGGTCCAGGACACAGATACGCAGTATTTT
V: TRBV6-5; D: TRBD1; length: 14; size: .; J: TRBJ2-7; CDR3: CATLRRDRANEQYF; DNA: TGTGCCACCCTACGGCGGGACAGGGCGAACGAGCAGTACTTC
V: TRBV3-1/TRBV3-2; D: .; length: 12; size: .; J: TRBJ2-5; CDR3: CASSRDLRTQYF; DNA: TGTGCCAGCAGCCGGGACCTGAGGACCCAGTACTTC
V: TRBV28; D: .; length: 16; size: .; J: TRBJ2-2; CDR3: CASSLGRSIMAGELFF; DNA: TGTGCCAGCAGTTTAGGGCGATCGATTATGGCCGGGGAGCTGTTTTTT
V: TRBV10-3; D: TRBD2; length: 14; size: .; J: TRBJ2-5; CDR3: CAISGTSGRETQYF; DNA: TGTGCCATCAGTGGGACTAGCGGGCGGGAGACCCAGTACTTC
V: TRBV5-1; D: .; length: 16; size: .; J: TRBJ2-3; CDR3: CASSLFSRGGTDTQYF; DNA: TGCGCCAGCAGCTTATTCTCCAGGGGCGGCACAGATACGCAGTATTTT
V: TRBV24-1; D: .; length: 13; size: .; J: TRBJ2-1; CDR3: CATSDPSVNEQFF; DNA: TGTGCCACCAGTGACCCTAGCGTTAATGAGCAGTTCTTC
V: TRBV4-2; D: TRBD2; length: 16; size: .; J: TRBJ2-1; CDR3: CASSQDRTSGVRVQFF; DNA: TGTGCCAGCAGCCAAGATAGGACTAGCGGGGTACGGGTGCAGTTCTTC
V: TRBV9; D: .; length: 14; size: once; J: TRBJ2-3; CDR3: CASSGGQGIDTQYF; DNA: TGTGCCAGCAGCGGAGGCCAGGGAATAGATACGCAGTATTTT
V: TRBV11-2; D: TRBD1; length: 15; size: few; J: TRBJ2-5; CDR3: CASSARTGGGETQYF; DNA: TGTGCCAGCAGCGCACGGACAGGGGGCGGGGAGACCCAGTACTTC
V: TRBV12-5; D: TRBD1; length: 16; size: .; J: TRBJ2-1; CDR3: CASGSRTGTGHNEQFF; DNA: TGTGCTAGTGGTTCACGTACCGGGACAGGGCACAATGAGCAGTTCTTC
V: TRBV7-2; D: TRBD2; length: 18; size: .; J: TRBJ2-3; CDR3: CASSLGGLAGGLTDTQYF; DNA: TGTGCCAGCAGCTTAGGAGGGCTAGCGGGGGGCCTCACAGATACGCAGTATTTT
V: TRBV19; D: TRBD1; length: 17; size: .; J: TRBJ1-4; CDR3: CASSRRGGAVPNEKLFF; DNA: TGTGCCAGTAGTCGCAGGGGGGGCGCGGTTCCTAATGAAAAACTGTTTTTT
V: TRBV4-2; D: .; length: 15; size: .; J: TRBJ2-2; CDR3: CASSQAPGWGGELFF; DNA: TGTGCCAGCAGCCAAGCCCCAGGATGGGGCGGGGAGCTGTTTTTT
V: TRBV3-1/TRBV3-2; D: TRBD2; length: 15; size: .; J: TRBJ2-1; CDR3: CASSLPGGSYNEQFF; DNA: TGTGCCAGCAGCCTTCCCGGGGGGTCCTACAATGAGCAGTTCTTC
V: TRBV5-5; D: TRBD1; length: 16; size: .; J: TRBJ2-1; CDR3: CASSPLRGQGYNEQFF; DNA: TGTGCCAGCAGCCCCCTCCGGGGACAGGGGTACAATGAGCAGTTCTTC
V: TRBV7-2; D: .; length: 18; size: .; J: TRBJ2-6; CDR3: CASSLKFDTFSGANVLTF; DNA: TGTGCCAGCAGCTTAAAGTTTGACACCTTCTCTGGGGCCAACGTCCTGACTTTC
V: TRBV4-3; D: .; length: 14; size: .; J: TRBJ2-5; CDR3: CASSQRTAQETQYF; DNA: TGCGCCAGCAGCCAAAGGACAGCCCAAGAGACCCAGTACTTC
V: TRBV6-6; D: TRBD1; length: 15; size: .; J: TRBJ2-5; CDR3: CASSYPGTGDETQYF; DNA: TGTGCCAGCAGTTACCCCGGGACAGGGGACGAGACCCAGTACTTC
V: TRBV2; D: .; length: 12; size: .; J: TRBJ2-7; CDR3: CASSVHSYEQYF; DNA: TGTGCCAGCAGTGTCCATAGCTACGAGCAGTACTTC
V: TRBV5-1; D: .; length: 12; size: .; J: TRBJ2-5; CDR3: CASSQRRETQYF; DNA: TGCGCCAGCAGCCAGCGTCGGGAGACCCAGTACTTC
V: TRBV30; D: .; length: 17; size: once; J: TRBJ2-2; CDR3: CAWSSLPRGGLAGELFF; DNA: TGTGCCTGGAGTAGTCTCCCCAGGGGAGGGTTGGCCGGGGAGCTGTTTTTT
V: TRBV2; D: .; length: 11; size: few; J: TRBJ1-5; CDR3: CASSGPQPQHF; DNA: TGTGCCAGCAGCGGCCCGCAGCCCCAGCATTTT
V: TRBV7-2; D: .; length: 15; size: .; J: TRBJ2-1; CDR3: CASSLLRDLYNEQFF; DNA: TGTGCCAGCAGCTTACTTCGAGATCTCTACAATGAGCAGTTCTTC
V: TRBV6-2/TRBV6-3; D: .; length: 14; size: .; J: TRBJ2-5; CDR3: CASSFSRSQETQYF; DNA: TGTGCCAGCAGTTTCTCTCGTAGCCAAGAGACCCAGTACTTC
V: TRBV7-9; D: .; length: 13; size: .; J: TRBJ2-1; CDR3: CASTGRGRDEQFF; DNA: TGTGCCAGCACTGGAAGGGGCCGGGATGAGCAGTTCTTC
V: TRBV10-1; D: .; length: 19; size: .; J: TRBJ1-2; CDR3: CASSESLRDTTRLEYGYTF; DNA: TGCGCCAGCAGTGAGTCCCTCCGGGACACGACTAGGTTAGAGTATGGCTACACCTTC
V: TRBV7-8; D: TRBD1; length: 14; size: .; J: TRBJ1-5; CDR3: CASSLGQGDQPQHF; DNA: TGTGCCAGCAGCTTAGGGCAGGGGGATCAGCCCCAGCATTTT
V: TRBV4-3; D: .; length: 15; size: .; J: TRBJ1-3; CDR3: CASSQDLTNLNTIYF; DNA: TGCGCCAGCAGCCAAGATTTGACCAACCTTAACACCATATATTTT
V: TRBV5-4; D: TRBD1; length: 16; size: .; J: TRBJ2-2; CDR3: CASSPRGDRGTGELFF; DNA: TGTGCCAGCAGCCCGCGGGGGGACAGGGGGACCGGGGAGCTGTTTTTT
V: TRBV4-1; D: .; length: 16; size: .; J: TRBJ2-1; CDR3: CASSQRSGLPYNEQFF; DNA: TGCGCCAGCAGCCAACGGTCGGGACTGCCCTACAATGAGCAGTTCTTC
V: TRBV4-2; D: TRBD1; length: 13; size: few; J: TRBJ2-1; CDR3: CASSHRQGNEQFF; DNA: TGTGCCAGCAGCCACAGACAGGGGAATGAGCAGTTCTTC
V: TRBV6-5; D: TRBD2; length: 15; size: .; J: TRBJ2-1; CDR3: CASSLAGASYNEQFF; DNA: TGTGCCAGCAGTCTAGCGGGAGCATCCTACAATGAGCAGTTCTTC
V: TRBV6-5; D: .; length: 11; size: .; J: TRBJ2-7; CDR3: CATTSGYEQYF; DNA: TGTGCCACTACGTCGGGTTACGAGCAGTACTTC
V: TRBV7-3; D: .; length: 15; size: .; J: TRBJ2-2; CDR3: CASSFRQGGTGELFF; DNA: TGTGCCAGCAGCTTTAGGCAGGGAGGAACCGGGGAGCTGTTTTTT
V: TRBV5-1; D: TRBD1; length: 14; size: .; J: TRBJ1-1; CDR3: CASSSGRGQTEAFF; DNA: TGCGCCAGCAGCTCAGGCAGGGGGCAGACTGAAGCTTTCTTT
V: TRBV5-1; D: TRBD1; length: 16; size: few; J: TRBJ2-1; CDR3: CASSLPGQVGSSEQFF; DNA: TGCGCCAGCAGCCTGCCGGGACAGGTAGGAAGTAGTGAGCAGTTCTTC
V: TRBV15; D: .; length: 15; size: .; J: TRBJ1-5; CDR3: CATSRERHPRQPQHF; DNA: TGTGCCACCAGCAGAGAACGACACCCTAGGCAGCCCCAGCATTTT
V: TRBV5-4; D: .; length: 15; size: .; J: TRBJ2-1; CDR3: CASSPPSPGDNEQFF; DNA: TGTGCCAGCAGCCCCCCTTCCCCCGGGGACAATGAGCAGTTCTTC
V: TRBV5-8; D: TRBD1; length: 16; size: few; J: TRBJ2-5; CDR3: CASSLLAWDRGETQYF; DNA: TGTGCCAGCAGCTTACTTGCTTGGGACAGGGGGGAGACCCAGTACTTC
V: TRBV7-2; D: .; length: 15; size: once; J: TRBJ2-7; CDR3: CASSLVSVETYEQYF; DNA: TGTGCCAGCAGCCTGGTTTCCGTAGAAACCTACGAGCAGTACTTC